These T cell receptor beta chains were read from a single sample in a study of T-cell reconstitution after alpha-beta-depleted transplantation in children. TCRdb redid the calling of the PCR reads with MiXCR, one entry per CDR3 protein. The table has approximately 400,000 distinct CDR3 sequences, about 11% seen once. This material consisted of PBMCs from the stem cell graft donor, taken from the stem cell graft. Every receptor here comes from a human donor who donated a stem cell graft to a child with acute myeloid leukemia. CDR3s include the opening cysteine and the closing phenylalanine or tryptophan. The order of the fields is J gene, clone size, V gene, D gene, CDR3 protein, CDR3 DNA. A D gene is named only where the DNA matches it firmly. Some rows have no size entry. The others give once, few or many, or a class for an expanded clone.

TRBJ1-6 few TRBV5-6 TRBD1 CASSDRGEASPLHF TGTGCCAGCAGCGACAGGGGTGAAGCTTCACCCCTCCACTTT
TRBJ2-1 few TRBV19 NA CASSGAIRAYEQFF TGTGCCAGTAGCGGGGCTATCCGGGCCTATGAGCAGTTCTTC
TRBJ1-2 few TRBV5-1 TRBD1 CASSRDRGQGNYGYTF TGCGCCAGCAGCCGGGACAGGGGGCAGGGGAACTATGGCTACACCTTC
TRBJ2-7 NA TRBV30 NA CAWSVGNYEQYF TGTGCCTGGAGTGTGGGGAACTACGAGCAGTACTTC
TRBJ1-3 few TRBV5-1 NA CASSLVGSEGNTIYF TGCGCCAGCAGCTTGGTTGGGTCAGAAGGAAACACCATATATTTT
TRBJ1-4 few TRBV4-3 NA CASSQVYGGEKLFF TGCGCCAGCAGCCAAGTGTACGGAGGAGAAAAACTGTTTTTT
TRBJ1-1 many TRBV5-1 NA CASKEGSGDTEAFF TGCGCCAGCAAGGAAGGTTCAGGGGACACTGAAGCTTTCTTT
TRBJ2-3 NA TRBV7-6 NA CASSRVRSTDTQYF TGTGCCAGCAGCCGAGTACGTAGCACAGATACGCAGTATTTT
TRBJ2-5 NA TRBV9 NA CASSPRQDQLETQYF TGTGCCAGCAGCCCGCGACAGGACCAGCTGGAGACCCAGTACTTC
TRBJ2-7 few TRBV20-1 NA CSARDLGTDSYEQYF TGCAGTGCTAGAGATCTCGGGACCGACTCCTACGAGCAGTACTTC
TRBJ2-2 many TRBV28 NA CASSLTGSTGELFF TGTGCCAGCAGCCTCACAGGGTCCACCGGGGAGCTGTTTTTT
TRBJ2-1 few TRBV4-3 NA CASSQDAGTSYNEQFF TGCGCCAGCAGCCAAGATGCGGGGACTTCCTACAATGAGCAGTTCTTC
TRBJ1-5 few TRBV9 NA CASSPRGERGQPQHF TGTGCCAGCAGCCCCCGCGGGGAGAGGGGTCAGCCCCAGCATTTT
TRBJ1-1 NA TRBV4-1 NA CASSRQGSDTEAFF TGCGCCAGCAGCCGGCAGGGATCAGACACTGAAGCTTTCTTT
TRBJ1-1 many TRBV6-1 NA CASSERGFTEAFF TGTGCCAGCAGTGAAAGAGGGTTCACTGAAGCTTTCTTT
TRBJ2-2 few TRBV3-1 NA CASSSTTGLWTGELFF TGTGCCAGCAGCTCTACTACAGGGCTGTGGACCGGGGAGCTGTTTTTT
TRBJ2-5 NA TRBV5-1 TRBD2 CASSWLPGGQETQYF TGCGCCAGCAGCTGGCTACCGGGAGGCCAAGAGACCCAGTACTTC
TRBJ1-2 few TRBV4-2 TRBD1 CASSQAGQGKGYTF TGTGCCAGCAGCCAGGCGGGACAGGGTAAAGGCTACACCTTC
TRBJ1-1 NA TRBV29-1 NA CSAASVTQNTEAFF TGCAGCGCCGCTAGCGTCACTCAAAACACTGAAGCTTTCTTT
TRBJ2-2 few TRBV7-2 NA CASSLGGTEGTGELFF TGTGCCAGCAGCTTAGGGGGAACCGAGGGGACCGGGGAGCTGTTTTTT
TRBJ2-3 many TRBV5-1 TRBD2 CASSPERGISTDTQYF TGCGCCAGCAGTCCAGAGCGGGGGATCTCCACAGATACGCAGTATTTT
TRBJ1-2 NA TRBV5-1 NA CASSASGLRYGYTF TGCGCCAGCAGCGCGTCAGGGTTACGCTATGGCTACACCTTC
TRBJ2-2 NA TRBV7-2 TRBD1 CASSTGVLAGELFF TGTGCCAGCAGCACAGGGGTCCTCGCTGGGGAGCTGTTTTTT
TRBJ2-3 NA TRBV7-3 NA CASSVTTGRADTQYF TGTGCCAGCAGCGTGACAACTGGACGGGCAGATACGCAGTATTTT
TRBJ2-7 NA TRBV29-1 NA CSVEGGGYEQYF TGCAGCGTTGAAGGTGGCGGATACGAGCAGTACTTC
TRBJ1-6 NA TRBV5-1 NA CASSLAGSMSPLHF TGCGCCAGCAGCTTGGCTGGGTCAATGTCACCCCTCCACTTT
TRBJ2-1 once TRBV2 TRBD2 CASSDTSPLAGGGNEQFF TGTGCCAGCAGCGACACTAGCCCACTAGCGGGAGGGGGTAATGAGCAGTTCTTC
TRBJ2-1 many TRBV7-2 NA CASSLSSSNEQFF TGTGCCAGCAGCTTGTCTAGCTCCAATGAGCAGTTCTTC
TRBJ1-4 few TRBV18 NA CASSPRKGTEDNEKLFF TGTGCCAGCTCACCGCGGAAAGGGACGGAGGATAATGAAAAACTGTTTTTT
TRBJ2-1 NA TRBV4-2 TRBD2 CASSQTGGGRAIEQFF TGTGCCAGCAGCCAGACTGGGGGCGGGAGGGCTATTGAGCAGTTCTTC
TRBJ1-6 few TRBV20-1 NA CSARVGGSYNSPLHF TGCAGTGCTAGAGTTGGAGGATCCTATAATTCACCCCTCCACTTT